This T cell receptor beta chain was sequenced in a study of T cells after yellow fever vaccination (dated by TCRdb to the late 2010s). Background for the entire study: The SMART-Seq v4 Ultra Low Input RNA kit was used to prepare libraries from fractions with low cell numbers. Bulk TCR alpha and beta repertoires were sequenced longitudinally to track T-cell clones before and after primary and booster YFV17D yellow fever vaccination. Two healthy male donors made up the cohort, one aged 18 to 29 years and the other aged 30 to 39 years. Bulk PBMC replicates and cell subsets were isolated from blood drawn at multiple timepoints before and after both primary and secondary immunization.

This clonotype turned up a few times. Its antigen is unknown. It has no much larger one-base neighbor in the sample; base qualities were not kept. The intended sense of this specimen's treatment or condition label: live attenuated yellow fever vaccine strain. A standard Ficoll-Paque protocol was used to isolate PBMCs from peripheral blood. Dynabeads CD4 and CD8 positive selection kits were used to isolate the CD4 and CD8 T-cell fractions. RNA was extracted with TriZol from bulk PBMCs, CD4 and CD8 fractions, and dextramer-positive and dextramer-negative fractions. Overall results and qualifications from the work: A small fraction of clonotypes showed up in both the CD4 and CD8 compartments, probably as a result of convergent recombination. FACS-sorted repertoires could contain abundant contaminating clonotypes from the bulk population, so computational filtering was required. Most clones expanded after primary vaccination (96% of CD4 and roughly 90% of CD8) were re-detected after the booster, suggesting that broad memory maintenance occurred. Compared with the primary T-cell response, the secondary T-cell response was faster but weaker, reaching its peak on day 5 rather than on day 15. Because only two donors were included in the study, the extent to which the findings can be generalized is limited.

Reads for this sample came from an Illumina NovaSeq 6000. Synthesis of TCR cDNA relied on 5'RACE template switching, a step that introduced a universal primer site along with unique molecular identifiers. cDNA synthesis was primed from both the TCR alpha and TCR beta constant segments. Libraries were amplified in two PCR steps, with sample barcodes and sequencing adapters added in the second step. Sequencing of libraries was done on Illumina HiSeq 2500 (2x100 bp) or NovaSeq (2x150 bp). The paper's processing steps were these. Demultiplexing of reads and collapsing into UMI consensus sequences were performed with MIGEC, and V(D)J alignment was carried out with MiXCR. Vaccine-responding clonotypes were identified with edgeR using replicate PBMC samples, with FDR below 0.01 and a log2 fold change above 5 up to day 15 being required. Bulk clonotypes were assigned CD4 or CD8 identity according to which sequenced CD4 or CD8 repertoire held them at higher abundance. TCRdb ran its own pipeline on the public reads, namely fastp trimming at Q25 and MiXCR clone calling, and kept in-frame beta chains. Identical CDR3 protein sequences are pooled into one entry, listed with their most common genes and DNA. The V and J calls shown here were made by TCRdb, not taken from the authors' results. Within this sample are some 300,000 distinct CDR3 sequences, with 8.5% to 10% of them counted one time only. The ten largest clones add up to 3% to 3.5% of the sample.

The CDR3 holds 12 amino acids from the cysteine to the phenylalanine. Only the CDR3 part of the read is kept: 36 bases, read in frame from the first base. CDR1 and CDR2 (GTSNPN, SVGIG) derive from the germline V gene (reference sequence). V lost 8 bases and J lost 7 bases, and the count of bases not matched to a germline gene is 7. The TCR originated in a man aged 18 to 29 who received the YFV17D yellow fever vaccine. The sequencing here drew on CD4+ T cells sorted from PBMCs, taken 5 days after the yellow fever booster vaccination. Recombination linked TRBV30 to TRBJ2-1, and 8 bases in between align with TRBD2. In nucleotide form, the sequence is TGTGCCGGGGGGTTAGCGGGGAATGAGCAGTTCTTC. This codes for CAGGLAGNEQFF.